The T cell receptor (beta chain) described here comes from a study of T cells in Graves' hyperthyroidism and ophthalmopathy. The CDR3 totals 13 residues. Trimming took off 4 bases at V and 5 bases at J, with 10 bases between the two ends. Looked up from germline, CDR1 is SGHRS and CDR2 is YFSETQ. What was amplified from RNA transcripts were TCR beta CDR3 regions. During a first-round RT-PCR of the TCR CDR3, the HTBI primer set was used. TCRdb re-derived calls from the multiplex PCR reads in MiXCR, one entry per CDR3 protein. The profile covers fewer than 450,000 distinct CDR3 sequences, with about a sixth appearing a single time and about a third taken by the ten largest. At least ten counts were recorded for this clonotype. Its target is unknown. Study-level findings and limits: Using 13 V-J features, a model discriminated ophthalmopathy from stable hyperthyroidism.

The chain is built from TRBV5-1 and TRBJ2-1; D uncertain. Sequenced: blood. The TCR comes from a woman aged 25 to 45 with Graves' hyperthyroidism that later progressed to Graves' ophthalmopathy. The DNA for the CDR3 is TGCGCCAGCAGCCAGGACCAAAACAATGAGCAGTTCTTC. This encodes CASSQDQNNEQFF.